The present T cell receptor (beta chain) was sequenced within a study of blood T cells in healthy people across ages. With a J-beta primer mix and a sample-barcoded 5' primer, a second PCR ran about 7 to 12 cycles. TCRdb recomputed calls from the 5' RACE reads with MiXCR, one row per CDR3 protein. In the table there are about 510,000 distinct CDR3 sequences, roughly a quarter of which are singletons. This CDR3 contains 15 residues. The germline V gene encodes CDR1 SGHRS and CDR2 YFSETQ. V was cut by 4 bases and J by 5 bases, with 16 bases left in between. This clonotype turned up a few times. Healthy individuals of Caucasian origin from Russia, aged about 6 to 100, served as donors. These data are also associated with another study on T cells of mothers and their children.

The clonotype comes from a boy between 2 and 10 years old in good health. The chain carries TRBV5-1 and TRBJ1-5; D is ambiguous. The sequenced sample was blood. This chain's CDR3 is CASSTLPGIDQPQHF. The CDR3 DNA is TGCGCCAGCAGCACCTTACCGGGCATTGATCAGCCCCAGCATTTT.